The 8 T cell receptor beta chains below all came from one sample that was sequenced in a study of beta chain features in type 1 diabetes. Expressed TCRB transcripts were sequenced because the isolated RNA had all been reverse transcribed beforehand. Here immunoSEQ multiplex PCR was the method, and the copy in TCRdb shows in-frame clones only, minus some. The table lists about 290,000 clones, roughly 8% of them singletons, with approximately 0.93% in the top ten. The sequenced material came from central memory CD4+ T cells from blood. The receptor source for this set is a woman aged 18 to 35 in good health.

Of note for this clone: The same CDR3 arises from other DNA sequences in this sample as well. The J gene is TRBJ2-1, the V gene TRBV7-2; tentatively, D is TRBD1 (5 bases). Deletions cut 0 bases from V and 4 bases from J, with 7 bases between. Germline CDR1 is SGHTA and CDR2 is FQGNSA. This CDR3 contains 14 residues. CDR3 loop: CASSLAAGYNEQFF. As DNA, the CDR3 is TGTGCCAGCAGCTTAGCTGCAGGGTACAATGAGCAGTTCTTC.

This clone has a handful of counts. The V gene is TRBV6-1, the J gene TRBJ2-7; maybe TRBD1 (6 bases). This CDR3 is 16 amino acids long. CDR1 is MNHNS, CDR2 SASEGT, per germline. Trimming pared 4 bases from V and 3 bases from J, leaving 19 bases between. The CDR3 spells CASSGVRRTANYEQYV. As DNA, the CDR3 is TGTGCCAGCAGTGGAGTACGCAGGACAGCAAACTACGAGCAGTACGTC.

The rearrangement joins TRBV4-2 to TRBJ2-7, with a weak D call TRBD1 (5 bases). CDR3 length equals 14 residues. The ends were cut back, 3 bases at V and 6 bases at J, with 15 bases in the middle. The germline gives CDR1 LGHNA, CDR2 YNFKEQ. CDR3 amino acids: CASSQGPTGGEQYF. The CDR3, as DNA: TGTGCCAGCAGCCAGGGCCCCACAGGCGGCGAGCAGTACTTC.

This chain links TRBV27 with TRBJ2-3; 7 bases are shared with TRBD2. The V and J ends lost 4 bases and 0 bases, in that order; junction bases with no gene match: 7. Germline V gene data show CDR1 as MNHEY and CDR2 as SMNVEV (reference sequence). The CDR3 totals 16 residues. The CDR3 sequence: CASSYTGRGSTDTQYF. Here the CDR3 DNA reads TGTGCCAGCAGTTACACTGGGCGGGGGAGCACAGATACGCAGTATTTT.

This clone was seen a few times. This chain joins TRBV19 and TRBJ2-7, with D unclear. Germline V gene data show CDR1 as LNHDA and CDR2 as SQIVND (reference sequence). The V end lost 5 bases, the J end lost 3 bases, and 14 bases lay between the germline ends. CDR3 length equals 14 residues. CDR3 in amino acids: CASSFREDGYEQYF. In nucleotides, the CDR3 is TGTGCCAGTAGTTTCCGAGAGGACGGCTACGAGCAGTACTTC. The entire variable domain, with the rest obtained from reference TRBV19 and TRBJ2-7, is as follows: DGGITQSPKYLFRKEGQNVTLSCEQNLNHDAMYWYRQDPGQGLRLIYYSQIVNDFQKGDIAEGYSVSREKKESFPLTVTSAQKNPTAFYLCASSFREDGYEQYFGPGTRLTVT.

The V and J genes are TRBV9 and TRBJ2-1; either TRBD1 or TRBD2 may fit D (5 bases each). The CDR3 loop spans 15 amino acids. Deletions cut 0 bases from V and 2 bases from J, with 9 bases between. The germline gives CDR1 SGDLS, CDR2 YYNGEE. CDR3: CASSVGGPPYNEQFF. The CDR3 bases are TGTGCCAGCAGCGTAGGGGGACCCCCCTACAATGAGCAGTTCTTC. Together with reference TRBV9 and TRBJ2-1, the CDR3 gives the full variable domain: DSGVTQTPKHLITATGQRVTLRCSPRSGDLSVYWYQQSLDQGLQFLIQYYNGEERAKGNILERFSAQQFPDLHSELNLSSLELGDSALYFCASSVGGPPYNEQFFGPGTRLTVL.

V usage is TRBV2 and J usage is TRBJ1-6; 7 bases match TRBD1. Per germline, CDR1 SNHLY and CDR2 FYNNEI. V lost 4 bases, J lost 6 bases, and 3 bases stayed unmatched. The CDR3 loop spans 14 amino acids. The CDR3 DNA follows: TGTGCCAGCAGTGCTGGACAGGCTAATTCACCCCTCCACTTT. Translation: CASSAGQANSPLHF. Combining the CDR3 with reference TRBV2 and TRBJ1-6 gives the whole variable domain EPEVTQTPSHQVTQMGQEVILRCVPISNHLYFYWYRQILGQKVEFLVSFYNNEISEKSEIFDDQFSVERPDGSNFTLKIRSTKLEDSAMYFCASSAGQANSPLHFGNGTRLTVT.

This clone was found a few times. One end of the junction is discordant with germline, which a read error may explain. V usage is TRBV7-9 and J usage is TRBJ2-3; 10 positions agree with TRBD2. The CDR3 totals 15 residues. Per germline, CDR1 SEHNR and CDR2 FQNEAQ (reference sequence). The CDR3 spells CASSLAGERTDTQYF. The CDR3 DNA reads TGTGCCAGCAGCCTAGCGGGAGAGCGCACAGATACGCAGTATTTT.